These 2 T cell receptor beta chains originate from one sample sequenced in a study of regulatory T cells in long-lasting Graves disease. HTBI primers from iRepertoire and Arm-PCR of CDR3 regions yielded the TCR beta libraries. Via MiXCR, TCRdb re-called the multiplex PCR reads, giving one row per CDR3 protein. The sample has roughly 380,000 distinct CDR3 sequences, 15% seen once; the top ten hold about a fifth. Time point defined: newly diagnosed GD, antithyroid drugs for less than 3 months. The TCR library was prepared using RNA isolated from PBMCs. Material: peripheral blood mononuclear cells (PBMCs), obtained at new diagnosis, from a patient treated with antithyroid drugs. The receptors originated from a female donor with Graves disease.

The chain's CDR3 is CASSDRGETQYF. CDR3 sequence (DNA): TGTGCCAGCAGCGACAGGGGAGAGACCCAGTACTTC. The chain carries TRBV12-3 or TRBV12-4 and TRBJ2-5, with 8 bases matching TRBD1. The CDR3 length is 12 residues. V was pared by 6 bases and J by 4 bases, with 1 base of the junction left unmatched.

Details on this clonotype: With only one base between it and a far larger clone, this is likely a read error. CDR3 amino acids: CASSLEPGVRSEQYF. CDR3 nucleotides: TGTGCCAGCAGCTTAGAGCCAGGGGTAAGGAGTGAGCAGTACTTC. The chain couples TRBV11-2 to TRBJ2-3, with D possibly matching TRBD1 (6 bases). Judging by the DNA end, TRBJ2-7 fits better; the J call may be wrong. CDR1 is SGHAT, CDR2 FQNNGV, per germline. The length of the CDR3 is 15 residues.